The rows below give T cell receptor beta chains drawn from one sample of a study of OX40 agonist ivuxolimab in advanced cancers. The method was immunoSEQ multiplex PCR; TCRdb's version includes in-frame clones alone and lacks a portion of them. The data show roughly 64,000 clones, approximately 90% seen once. This sample comprised CD4+ or CD8+ T cells sorted from blood, obtained in a trial of the OX40 agonist ivuxolimab. All receptors come from an adult with an advanced solid tumor such as melanoma, head and neck, liver or kidney cancer. Each CDR3 is given with its conserved first and last residue. Each record gives: V gene, J gene, CDR3 protein.

v_gene: TRBV27
j_gene: TRBJ1-2
CDR3aa: CASSIGTGAIYGYTF

v_gene: TRBV10-3
j_gene: TRBJ1-3
CDR3aa: CAIGDGSYSGNTIYF

v_gene: TRBV2
j_gene: TRBJ2-1
CDR3aa: CASFEVSYNEQFF

v_gene: TRBV30
j_gene: TRBJ2-5
CDR3aa: CAWNRVRQETQYF

v_gene: TRBV27
j_gene: TRBJ1-1
CDR3aa: CASSFGGPGTEAFF

v_gene: TRBV4-1
j_gene: TRBJ1-2
CDR3aa: CASFEGANGYTF

v_gene: TRBV27
j_gene: TRBJ2-7
CDR3aa: CASSFSARAGYEQYF

v_gene: TRBV27
j_gene: TRBJ2-1
CDR3aa: CASKDRNYNEQFF

v_gene: TRBV9
j_gene: TRBJ1-2
CDR3aa: CASSVDRAGNGYTF

v_gene: TRBV14
j_gene: TRBJ2-3
CDR3aa: CASRTWGADTQYF

v_gene: TRBV27
j_gene: TRBJ2-1
CDR3aa: CASSLGGLVQFF

v_gene: TRBV19
j_gene: TRBJ2-3
CDR3aa: CASSIGPGGPDTQYF

v_gene: TRBV13
j_gene: TRBJ2-7
CDR3aa: CASSSALISYEQYF

v_gene: TRBV11-2
j_gene: TRBJ2-7
CDR3aa: CASSLWGGSYEQYF

v_gene: TRBV2
j_gene: TRBJ1-2
CDR3aa: CASSHPGGTYGYTF

v_gene: TRBV9
j_gene: TRBJ2-1
CDR3aa: CASSGLLVGGSSYNEQFF

v_gene: TRBV29-1
j_gene: TRBJ2-4
CDR3aa: CSVEDLGIQYF